This entry lists 12 T cell receptor beta chains sequenced from one sample in a study of cytomegalovirus exposure and HLA in healthy donors. The PCR ran on 60 Vbeta and 13 Jbeta primers. TCRdb's table, derived via immunoSEQ multiplex PCR, lists solely in-frame clones and lacks some. The top ten clones hold roughly 3.2% of a sample with around 99,000 clones, 65% to 85% of them seen once. Source material: PBMCs. Every receptor here comes from a man aged 40-55 years in good health and CMV-seronegative.

The rearrangement links TRBV5-1 to TRBJ1-2; D remains unclear. Germline assignment: CDR1 SGHRS and CDR2 YFSETQ. This CDR3 contains 12 residues. Trimming cost V 4 bases and J 7 bases, with 11 bases left between them. CDR3 nucleotides: TGCGCCAGCAGCATATTTAGGAGTGGCTACACCTTC. Protein sequence: CASSIFRSGYTF.

The V and J genes are TRBV6-5 and TRBJ2-3; D possibly corresponds to TRBD1 (5 bases). Germline V gene lookup returns CDR1 MNHEY and CDR2 SVGAGI. V gave up 6 bases and J gave up 2 bases, with 9 bases separating them. This CDR3 has 13 residues. The CDR3 nucleotides are TGTGCCAGCAGAGACAGCAACACAGATACGCAGTATTTT. This sequence encodes CASRDSNTDTQYF.

The V gene is TRBV2, the J gene TRBJ2-5, with 8 bases identical to TRBD2. The germline V gene encodes CDR1 SNHLY and CDR2 FYNNEI. The ends lost 1 base at V and 3 bases at J; junction bases unmatched: 4. This CDR3 spans 15 amino acids. As DNA, the CDR3 is TGTGCCAGCAGTGAAGAGGCGGGAGGTAAAGAGACCCAGTACTTC. Its protein is CASSEEAGGKETQYF.

J is TRBJ2-5 and V is TRBV11-2, with 8 bases fitting TRBD1. Germline assignment: CDR1 SGHAT and CDR2 FQNNGV. The J segment lost 2 bases and the V segment lost 4 bases, leaving 6 bases of the junction unmatched. This CDR3 has 15 amino acids. The CDR3 reads CASSWTGRGQETQYF. In nucleotides, the CDR3 is TGTGCCAGCAGCTGGACAGGGCGCGGACAAGAGACCCAGTACTTC.

The chain recombines TRBV23-1 with TRBJ2-7; a weak D match, TRBD1 (5 bases). TRBV23-1 carries the ORF label, with uncertain function. The CDR3 consists of 16 residues. V was trimmed by 3 bases and J by 3 bases, leaving 18 bases between them. DNA of the CDR3: TGCGCCAGCAGTCACACTTGGCTCAGGGATGGCTACGAGCAGTACTTC. Its protein product is CASSHTWLRDGYEQYF.

DNA for the CDR3: TGTGCCTGGAGTTCCGGACAGGATCAGCCCCAGCATTTT. It specifies CAWSSGQDQPQHF. The J gene is TRBJ1-5, the V gene TRBV30; 7 bases align to TRBD1. Looked up from germline, CDR1 is GTSNPN and CDR2 is SVGIG (reference sequence). The V segment lost 2 bases and the J segment 5 bases; nucleotides outside the gene matches: 3. The CDR3 runs to 13 residues.

The chain combines TRBV27 with TRBJ2-1; 7 nucleotides align to TRBD2. Trimming took 6 bases from V and 0 from J; bases not matched to a gene: 5. CDR3 length equals 15 residues. Germline V gene data show CDR1 as MNHEY and CDR2 as SMNVEV (reference sequence). Here the CDR3 DNA reads TGTGCCAGCAGCTTAGCGGGCCTCTCCTACAATGAGCAGTTCTTC. Residues: CASSLAGLSYNEQFF.

This clone turned up a few times. The V call is TRBV10-2, the J call TRBJ1-6; D not certain. This CDR3 is 14 amino acids long. Germline lookup yields CDR1 WSHSY and CDR2 SAAADI. V was trimmed by 1 base and J by 7 bases, leaving 8 bases between them. The CDR3 loop is CASSEWQANSPLHF. DNA of the CDR3: TGCGCCAGCAGTGAGTGGCAGGCAAATTCACCCCTCCACTTT.

This chain joins TRBV2 and TRBJ2-3; TRBD2 matches 8 bases. The germline V gene has CDR1 SNHLY and CDR2 FYNNEI. The V segment lost 6 bases and the J segment 4 bases; nucleotides outside the gene matches: 6. The CDR3 consists of 14 residues. The DNA of the CDR3 is TGTGCCAGCAGGGTCGGGAGGGGATCAGATACGCAGTATTTT. Amino acid sequence: CASRVGRGSDTQYF.

The chain links TRBV27 to TRBJ1-1; possibly TRBD1 for D (6 bases). The CDR3 consists of 15 residues. Trimming took 3 bases from V and 0 from J, leaving 11 bases between them. Germline V lookup: CDR1 MNHEY, CDR2 SMNVEV (reference sequence). CDR3 amino acids: CASSFGGAMNTEAFF. Written as DNA, the CDR3 is TGTGCCAGCAGTTTCGGGGGGGCCATGAACACTGAAGCTTTCTTT.

V gene TRBV5-1 combines with J gene TRBJ2-5, with TRBD1 as a possible D gene (6 bases). CDR1 is SGHRS and CDR2 is YFSETQ in the germline V gene. This CDR3 region has 12 residues. V lost 7 bases and J lost 1, with 8 bases in between. The CDR3 spells CASRDTQETQYF. DNA for the CDR3: TGCGCCAGCCGGGACACCCAAGAGACCCAGTACTTC.

The chain couples TRBV5-4 to TRBJ2-2, with a tentative D call TRBD1 (6 bases). The CDR3 is 15 amino acids. The germline V and J ends were trimmed by 4 bases and 4 bases, with 14 bases remaining between them. Germline loops: CDR1 SGHNT, CDR2 YYREEE (reference sequence). The CDR3 loop reads CASSMGTISTGELFF. The CDR3 nucleotides are TGTGCCAGCAGCATGGGGACAATATCCACCGGGGAGCTGTTTTTT. Drawing the rest from reference TRBV5-4 and TRBJ2-2, the complete variable domain is ETGVTQSPTHLIKTRGQQVTLRCSSQSGHNTVSWYQQALGQGPQFIFQYYREEENGRGNFPPRFSGLQFPNYSSELNVNALELDDSALYLCASSMGTISTGELFFGEGSRLTVL.